These T cell receptor beta chains were read from a single sample in a study of Graves' ophthalmopathy and Graves' hyperthyroidism. TCRdb analysed the multiplex PCR reads with MiXCR anew, one entry per CDR3 protein. The data show around 1,000,000 distinct CDR3 sequences, with about 36% seen just once and around 10% held by the top ten. The sequenced material came from peripheral blood or thyroid tissue (not recorded which). These receptors were taken from an adult man with Graves' hyperthyroidism. Each CDR3 is given with its conserved first and last residue. D genes are given only for firm matches. Not every row has a clone size; where given, it reads once, few, many or a size class.

>TRBV7-2|few|TRBJ2-5|-
CASSQREQETQYF
TGTGCCAGCAGTCAGAGGGAGCAAGAGACCCAGTACTTC
>TRBV15|-|TRBJ1-5|-
CATSSSNGGQPQHF
TGTGCCACCAGCTCCTCAAACGGGGGGCAGCCCCAGCATTTT
>TRBV7-8|many|TRBJ2-7|-
CASSLTRGYEQYF
TGTGCCAGCAGCCTGACCCGGGGCTACGAGCAGTACTTC
>TRBV5-1|many|TRBJ1-1|TRBD1
CASRYRGLMNTEAFF
TGCGCCAGCAGATACAGGGGGCTCATGAACACTGAAGCTTTCTTT
>TRBV30|-|TRBJ2-7|-
CAWRDTRGYEQYF
TGTGCCTGGAGGGACACCAGGGGTTACGAGCAGTACTTC
>TRBV15|many|TRBJ1-1|TRBD1
CATSRDPDRGGTEAFF
TGTGCCACCAGCAGAGATCCGGACAGGGGGGGAACTGAAGCTTTCTTT
>TRBV6-1|many|TRBJ1-6|TRBD1
CASSEGRGSSPLHF
TGTGCCAGCAGTGAAGGCAGGGGGAGTTCACCCCTCCACTTT
>TRBV4-3|many|TRBJ1-6|-
CASSQRFRSRDPSPLHF
TGCGCCAGCAGCCAAAGGTTCCGAAGCAGGGACCCTTCACCCCTCCACTTT
>TRBV6-5|few|TRBJ1-5|-
CASSSDGANQPQHF
TGTGCCAGCAGTTCCGACGGAGCCAATCAGCCCCAGCATTTT
>TRBV6-5|-|TRBJ1-4|-
CASRRSGGTNEKLFF
TGTGCCAGCAGGCGAAGTGGAGGGACTAATGAAAAACTGTTTTTT
>TRBV29-1|-|TRBJ2-6|-
CSVILKPSGANVLTF
TGCAGCGTGATATTAAAGCCCTCTGGGGCCAACGTCCTGACTTTC
>TRBV7-2|-|TRBJ1-6|-
CASSLIRGPTLHF
TGTGCCAGCAGCTTAATTAGGGGCCCGACCCTCCACTTT
>TRBV19|many|TRBJ2-7|-
CASSPYGGGSYEQYF
TGTGCCAGTAGTCCTTATGGAGGGGGGTCCTACGAGCAGTACTTC
>TRBV7-9|-|TRBJ1-1|-
CASSQGHTWRTEAFF
TGTGCCAGCAGCCAAGGACATACCTGGAGGACTGAAGCTTTCTTT
>TRBV7-2|-|TRBJ1-1|-
CASSYPPRGTEAFF
TGTGCCAGCAGCTATCCTCCCCGGGGCACTGAAGCTTTCTTT
>TRBV19|many|TRBJ1-2|-
CASNEDSRGVYGYTF
TGTGCCAGTAACGAGGACAGCCGGGGGGTATATGGCTACACCTTC
>TRBV7-9|many|TRBJ2-7|-
CASRPYTALEDEQYF
TGTGCCAGCAGACCCTACACGGCCCTGGAGGACGAGCAGTACTTC
>TRBV20-1|many|TRBJ1-2|-
CSARRPDYGYTF
TGCAGTGCTAGGCGACCTGACTATGGCTACACCTTC
>TRBV12-3/TRBV12-4|-|TRBJ2-7|TRBD2
CAGSLGTSSYEQYF
TGTGCCGGCAGCCTCGGGACTAGCTCCTACGAGCAGTACTTC
>TRBV6-2/TRBV6-3|few|TRBJ1-1|-
CASTEDTLQAFF
TGTGCCAGCACCGAAGACACTCTCCAAGCTTTCTTT
>TRBV7-8|-|TRBJ2-5|-
CATTPGHGETQYF
TGTGCCACCACTCCGGGCCACGGAGAGACCCAGTACTTC
>TRBV7-2|-|TRBJ2-5|TRBD1
CASSITPGQEQETQYF
TGTGCCAGCAGCATAACCCCGGGACAGGAGCAAGAGACCCAGTACTTC
>TRBV7-2|many|TRBJ2-2|-
CASSAGLNTGELFF
TGTGCCAGCAGCGCGGGACTTAACACCGGGGAGCTGTTTTTT
>TRBV29-1|-|TRBJ2-6|-
CSVLGANVLTF
TGCAGCGTTTTGGGAGCCAACGTCCTGACTTTC
>TRBV29-1|many|TRBJ2-7|-
CSVAEGRGYEQYF
TGCAGCGTTGCCGAGGGTAGAGGATACGAGCAGTACTTC
>TRBV30|-|TRBJ1-2|-
CAWSPGSQYGYTF
TGTGCCTGGAGTCCTGGGAGTCAATATGGCTACACCTTC
>TRBV15|-|TRBJ2-5|-
CATSLPSQPQYF
TGTGCCACCAGTTTACCCAGTCAGCCCCAGTACTTC
>TRBV6-5|many|TRBJ1-2|TRBD1
CASSQGTGPSYGYTF
TGTGCCAGCAGTCAGGGGACAGGGCCGAGCTATGGCTACACCTTC
>TRBV5-5|many|TRBJ1-5|-
CASSLSLTSYNQPQHF
TGTGCCAGCAGCCTCTCACTGACAAGCTACAATCAGCCCCAGCATTTT
>TRBV5-1|-|TRBJ1-5|-
CASREDVGSNQPHHF
TGCGCCAGCAGAGAGGACGTAGGGTCCAATCAGCCCCACCATTTT
>TRBV12-3/TRBV12-4|many|TRBJ2-5|-
CASGSGTQYF
TGTGCCAGCGGATCGGGGACCCAGTACTTC
>TRBV6-2/TRBV6-3|-|TRBJ2-5|-
CASIGSAFETQYF
TGTGCCAGCATCGGTTCTGCTTTCGAGACCCAGTACTTC
>TRBV7-2|many|TRBJ2-7|-
CASSPYSYEQYF
TGTGCCAGCAGCCCCTACTCCTACGAGCAGTACTTC
>TRBV7-8|-|TRBJ1-1|TRBD1
CASSSRWDILRGDFF
TGTGCCAGCAGCTCCCGATGGGACATCCTCAGGGGGGATTTCTTT
>TRBV10-2|many|TRBJ1-4|-
CASSELKGLRNEKLFF
TGCGCCAGCAGTGAGTTAAAAGGGTTAAGGAATGAAAAACTGTTTTTT
>TRBV9|-|TRBJ1-2|TRBD1
CASSGDRGRSGYTF
TGTGCCAGCAGCGGTGACAGGGGGCGTAGTGGCTACACCTTC
>TRBV25-1|once|TRBJ1-5|TRBD1
CASSGTGASSNQPQHF
TGTGCCAGCAGTGGGACAGGGGCCTCGAGCAATCAGCCCCAGCATTTT
>TRBV7-9|many|TRBJ1-1|-
CASTPPGPTEAFF
TGTGCCAGCACCCCCCCAGGGCCCACTGAAGCTTTCTTT
>TRBV25-1|-|TRBJ2-7|TRBD2
CASSSLTSGFTNSYEQYF
TGTGCCAGCAGTTCCCTGACTAGCGGGTTTACGAATTCCTACGAGCAGTACTTC
>TRBV19|many|TRBJ1-5|-
CASSVGGFSDQPQHF
TGTGCCAGTAGTGTCGGGGGATTCAGTGATCAGCCCCAGCATTTT
>TRBV5-1|many|TRBJ2-7|-
CASSRDFYEQYF
TGCGCCAGCAGTAGGGACTTCTACGAGCAGTACTTC